One T cell receptor beta chain is described in this entry. J gave up 2 bases and V 5 bases, and 4 bases lay outside the gene matches. Per the germline V gene, CDR1 is SGHVS and CDR2 is FQNEAQ. The CDR3 consists of 15 residues. The record originates from a study of cytomegalovirus exposure and HLA in healthy donors. With 60 Vbeta and 13 Jbeta primers, the PCR was carried out. Method: immunoSEQ multiplex PCR; TCRdb's copy keeps in-frame clones and lacks some. The table has some 150,000 clones, almost 80% seen once; the top ten hold 6.3%. This sequence joins TRBV7-8 and TRBJ2-1; TRBD2 agrees at 9 bases. This TCR was sampled from a man in his forties in good health and CMV-seropositive. Material for sequencing was PBMCs. CDR3 coding DNA: TGTGCCAGCAGCCCTCTAGCGGGACCCTACAATGAGCAGTTCTTC. Translation gives CASSPLAGPYNEQFF.